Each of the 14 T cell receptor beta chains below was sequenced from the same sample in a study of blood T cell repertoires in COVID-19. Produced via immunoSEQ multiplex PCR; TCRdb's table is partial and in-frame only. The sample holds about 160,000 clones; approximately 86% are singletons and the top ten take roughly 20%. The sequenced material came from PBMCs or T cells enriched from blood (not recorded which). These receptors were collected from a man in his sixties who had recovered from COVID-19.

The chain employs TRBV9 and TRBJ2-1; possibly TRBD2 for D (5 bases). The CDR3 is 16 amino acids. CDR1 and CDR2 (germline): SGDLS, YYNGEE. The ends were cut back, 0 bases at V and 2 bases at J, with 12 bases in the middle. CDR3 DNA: TGTGCCAGCAGCGTAGATAGTAGCGTAACCTACAATGAGCAGTTCTTC. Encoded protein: CASSVDSSVTYNEQFF. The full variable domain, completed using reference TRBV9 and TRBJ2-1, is DSGVTQTPKHLITATGQRVTLRCSPRSGDLSVYWYQQSLDQGLQFLIQYYNGEERAKGNILERFSAQQFPDLHSELNLSSLELGDSALYFCASSVDSSVTYNEQFFGPGTRLTVL.

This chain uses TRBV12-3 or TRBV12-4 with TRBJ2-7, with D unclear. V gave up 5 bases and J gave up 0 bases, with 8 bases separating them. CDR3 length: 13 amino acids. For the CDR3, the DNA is TGTGCCAGCAGTCCCTCGGGCTCCTACGAGCAGTACTTC. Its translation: CASSPSGSYEQYF.

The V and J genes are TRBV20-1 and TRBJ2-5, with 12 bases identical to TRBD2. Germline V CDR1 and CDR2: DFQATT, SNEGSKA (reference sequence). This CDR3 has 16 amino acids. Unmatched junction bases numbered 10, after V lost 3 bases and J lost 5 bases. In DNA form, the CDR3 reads TGCAGTGCTAGTATTTATAGGACTAGCGGGGTGGAGACCCAGTACTTC. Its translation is CSASIYRTSGVETQYF.

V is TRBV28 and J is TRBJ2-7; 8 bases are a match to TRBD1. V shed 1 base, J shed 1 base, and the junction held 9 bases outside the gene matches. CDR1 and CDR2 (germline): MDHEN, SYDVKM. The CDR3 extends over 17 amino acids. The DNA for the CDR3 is TGTGCCAGCAGTTTATCCCAATGGGGACAGGAGTCCTACGAGCAGTACTTC. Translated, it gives CASSLSQWGQESYEQYF.

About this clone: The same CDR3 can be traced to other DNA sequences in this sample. The CDR3 sequence is CASSLGSGTDTQYF. Written as DNA, the CDR3 is TGTGCCAGCAGCTTAGGTTCAGGGACAGATACGCAGTATTTT. The gene calls are TRBV7-2 and TRBJ2-3, with D possibly being TRBD1 (5 bases). The CDR3 has 14 residues. The V gene's germline CDR1 is SGHTA and CDR2 FQGNSA. Trimming took 1 base from V and 3 from J, leaving 8 bases between them.

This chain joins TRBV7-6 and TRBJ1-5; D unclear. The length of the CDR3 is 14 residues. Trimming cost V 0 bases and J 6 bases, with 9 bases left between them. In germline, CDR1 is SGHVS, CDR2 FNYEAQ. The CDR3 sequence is CASSLAGSGQPQHF. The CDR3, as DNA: TGTGCCAGCAGCTTAGCGGGCAGTGGTCAGCCCCAGCATTTT.

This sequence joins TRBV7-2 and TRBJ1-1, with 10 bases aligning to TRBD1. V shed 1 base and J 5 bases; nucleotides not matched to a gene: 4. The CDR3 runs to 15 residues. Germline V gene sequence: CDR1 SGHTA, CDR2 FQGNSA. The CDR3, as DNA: TGTGCCAGCAGCTTAGTAGGACAGGGGGGAACTGAAGCTTTCTTT. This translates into CASSLVGQGGTEAFF.

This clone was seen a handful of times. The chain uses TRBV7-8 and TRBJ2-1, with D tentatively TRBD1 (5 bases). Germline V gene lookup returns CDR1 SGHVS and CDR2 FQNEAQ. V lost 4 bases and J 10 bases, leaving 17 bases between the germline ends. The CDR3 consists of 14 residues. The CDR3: CASSSQPGIMEQFF. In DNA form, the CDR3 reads TGTGCCAGCAGCTCTCAGCCAGGGATCATGGAGCAGTTCTTC.

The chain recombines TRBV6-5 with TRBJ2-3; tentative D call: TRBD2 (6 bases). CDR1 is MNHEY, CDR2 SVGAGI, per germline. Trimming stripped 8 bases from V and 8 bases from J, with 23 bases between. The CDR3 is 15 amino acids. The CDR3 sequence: CASVPRDPTEGTQYF. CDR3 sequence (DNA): TGTGCCAGCGTTCCCCGGGACCCGACGGAGGGTACGCAGTATTTT.

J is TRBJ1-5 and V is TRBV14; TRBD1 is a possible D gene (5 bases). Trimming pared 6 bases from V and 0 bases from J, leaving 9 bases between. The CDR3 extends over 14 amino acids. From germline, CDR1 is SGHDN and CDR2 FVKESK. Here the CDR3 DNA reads TGTGCCAGCAGTCGAACAGGTAGCAATCAGCCCCAGCATTTT. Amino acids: CASSRTGSNQPQHF.

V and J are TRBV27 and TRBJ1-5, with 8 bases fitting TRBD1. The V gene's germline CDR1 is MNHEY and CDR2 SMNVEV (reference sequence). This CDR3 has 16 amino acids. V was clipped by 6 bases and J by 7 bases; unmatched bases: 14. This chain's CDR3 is CASSLSGQGIRQPQHF. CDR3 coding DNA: TGTGCCAGCAGCCTATCAGGACAGGGAATTCGACAGCCCCAGCATTTT.

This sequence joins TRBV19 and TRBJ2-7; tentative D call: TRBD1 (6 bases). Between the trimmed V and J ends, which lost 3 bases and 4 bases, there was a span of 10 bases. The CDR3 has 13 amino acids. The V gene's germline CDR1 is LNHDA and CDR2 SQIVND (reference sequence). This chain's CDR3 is CASSIGQLYEQYF. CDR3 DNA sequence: TGTGCCAGTAGTATCGGACAGCTATACGAGCAGTACTTC.

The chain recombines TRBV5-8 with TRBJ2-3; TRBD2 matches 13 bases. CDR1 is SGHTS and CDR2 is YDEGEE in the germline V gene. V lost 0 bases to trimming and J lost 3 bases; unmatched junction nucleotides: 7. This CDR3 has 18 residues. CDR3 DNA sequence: TGTGCCAGCAGCTTGGGGACTAGCGGGAGCCCGGGTACAGATACGCAGTATTTT. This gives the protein CASSLGTSGSPGTDTQYF.

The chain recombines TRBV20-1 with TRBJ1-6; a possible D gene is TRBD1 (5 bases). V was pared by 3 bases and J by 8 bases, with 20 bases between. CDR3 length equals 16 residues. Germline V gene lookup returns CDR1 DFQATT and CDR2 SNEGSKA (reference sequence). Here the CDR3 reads CSASDGGAGVDSPLHF. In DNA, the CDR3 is TGCAGTGCTAGTGATGGAGGTGCGGGGGTGGATTCACCCCTCCACTTT.